A selection of T cell receptor beta chains follows, all from one sample in a study of cytomegalovirus exposure and HLA in healthy donors. The repertoire was sequenced with immunoSEQ multiplex PCR; TCRdb's copy has only in-frame clones and lacks some. Of under 200,000 clones in the sample, roughly 80% were seen once. The sequencing sample was made of PBMCs. The receptor source for this set is a human donor in good health. CDR3s include the opening cysteine and the closing phenylalanine or tryptophan. The D gene is left open where the match is weak. Clone size is stated in some rows and not others, as once, few, many or a class when expanded.

j_call	clone_size	d_call	v_call	cdr3_nt	cdr3_aa
TRBJ1-6	few	NA	TRBV5-6	TGTGCCAGCAACGACCGGGGAGCACTTAATTCACCCCTCCACTTT	CASNDRGALNSPLHF
TRBJ1-1	NA	NA	TRBV15	TGTGCCACCAGCAGAGATAACAGTGGGCGGGCAGCTTTCTTT	CATSRDNSGRAAFF
TRBJ1-1	few	NA	TRBV25-1	TGTGCCAGCAGTGAATCCCGCGGAGGGTACATGAACACTGAAGCTTTCTTT	CASSESRGGYMNTEAFF
TRBJ1-1	NA	NA	TRBV19	TGTGCCAGTAGTATTGTGGGGGGGAGGACTGAAGCTTTCTTT	CASSIVGGRTEAFF
TRBJ2-7	NA	TRBD1	TRBV5-6	TGTGCCAGCAGCGGCTACCCCGGGACAGGGGGGTACGAGCAGTACTTC	CASSGYPGTGGYEQYF
TRBJ2-3	NA	TRBD1	TRBV19	TGTGCCAGTAGAGCCCGGACAGGGGGCGAAGGGAATACGCAGTATTTT	CASRARTGGEGNTQYF
TRBJ2-3	few	TRBD2	TRBV4-2	TGTGCCAGCAGCCAAGTTTCTAGCGGGGCCACAGATACGCAGTATTTT	CASSQVSSGATDTQYF
TRBJ1-2	NA	NA	TRBV5-1	TGCGCCAGCAGCTTGGGGGCAGGGGACCTCTATGGCTACACCTTC	CASSLGAGDLYGYTF
TRBJ2-5	NA	NA	TRBV2	TGTGCCAGCAGTGATACACTCCTGGGCATAGAGACCCAGTACTTC	CASSDTLLGIETQYF
TRBJ2-3	NA	TRBD2	TRBV13	TGTGCCAGCAGCTACCTAGCGGGGGGCGTGACAGATACGCAGTATTTT	CASSYLAGGVTDTQYF
TRBJ2-1	NA	NA	TRBV4-3	TGCGCCAGCAGCCAGGACCTACTACCCCAGGGGAGCCCCTACAATGAGCAGTTCTTC	CASSQDLLPQGSPYNEQFF
TRBJ1-5	once	TRBD1	TRBV7-8	TGTGCCAGCAGCAGGGACAGAGGGGGTGGTCAGCCCCAGCATTTT	CASSRDRGGGQPQHF
TRBJ1-2	once	NA	TRBV28	TGTGCCAGCAGTTTATCCAGGGGCCATTATGGCTACACCTTC	CASSLSRGHYGYTF
TRBJ1-1	NA	NA	TRBV6-6	TGTGCCAGCAGACCGGGAGACAGTAGGAACACTGAAGCTTTCTTT	CASRPGDSRNTEAFF
TRBJ2-2	once	NA	TRBV7-2	TGTGCCAGCAGCTTAGAGGAGCAAGTCACCGGGGAGCTGTTTTTT	CASSLEEQVTGELFF
TRBJ2-2	few	NA	TRBV10-3	TGTGCCATCCTACGGGGGAACACCGGGGAGCTGTTTTTT	CAILRGNTGELFF
TRBJ1-3	NA	TRBD1	TRBV4-2	TGTGCCAGCAGCCAAGATTCGACAGGGGGAAACACCATATATTTT	CASSQDSTGGNTIYF
TRBJ2-5	NA	TRBD2	TRBV11-2	TGTGCCAGCAGCTCCCGCGTAGCGGGGGAGACCCAGTACTTC	CASSSRVAGETQYF
TRBJ2-3	once	NA	TRBV6-1	TGTGCCAGCAGTGAATTCGCGGGGAGCACAGATACGCAGTATTTT	CASSEFAGSTDTQYF
TRBJ1-2	NA	NA	TRBV13	TGTGCCAGCAGCCCGGAAACCCCAGGGTCCCAAAACTATGGCTACACCTTC	CASSPETPGSQNYGYTF
TRBJ2-1	few	TRBD1	TRBV7-9	TGTGCCAGCAGCTCACCGGACAGGGCAGGCGATGAGCAGTTCTTC	CASSSPDRAGDEQFF
TRBJ2-7	NA	TRBD2	TRBV11-2	TGTGCCAGCAGCTTAGAACGGGGGGGTTCCTACGAGCAGTACTTC	CASSLERGGSYEQYF
TRBJ2-3	NA	NA	TRBV9	TGTGCCAGCAGTCCTGCGCCTCCGGATACGCAGTATTTT	CASSPAPPDTQYF
TRBJ1-1	few	NA	TRBV29-1	TGCAGCGTTGGGAAGACAGTCAACACTGAAGCTTTCTTT	CSVGKTVNTEAFF
TRBJ1-4	once	TRBD1	TRBV9	TGTGCCAGCAGCGCGGGACAGCCTGAAAAACTGTTTTTT	CASSAGQPEKLFF
TRBJ2-7	NA	NA	TRBV19	TGTGCCAGTAGCAGCCAGGGGTCCTCTGTCGCCGAGCAGTACTTC	CASSSQGSSVAEQYF
TRBJ2-3	NA	NA	TRBV7-2	TGTGCCAGCAGCCAGACAGGGAGGTCCTTAGATACGCAGTATTTT	CASSQTGRSLDTQYF
TRBJ2-7	NA	TRBD1	TRBV4-1	TGCGCCAGCAGCCCTGGACAGGGGGAGCCCTACGAGCAGTACTTC	CASSPGQGEPYEQYF
TRBJ2-5	few	NA	TRBV29-1	TGCAGCGCCCTGCCTAAAGAGACCCAGTACTTC	CSALPKETQYF
TRBJ2-3	NA	TRBD1	TRBV2	TGTGCCAGCAAAGAAACAGGGGCCGGGGCAGATACGCAGTATTTT	CASKETGAGADTQYF
TRBJ2-1	NA	TRBD2	TRBV11-3	TGTGCCAGCAGAGACCAGGCTAGCGGGAGCCACAATGAGCAGTTCTTC	CASRDQASGSHNEQFF
TRBJ2-1	NA	TRBD2	TRBV27	TGTGCCAGCACGCGGGGGGGGTCCTACAATGAGCAGTTCTTC	CASTRGGSYNEQFF
TRBJ1-5	NA	NA	TRBV2	TGTGCCAGCAGTGTTGGGGCGCCTCAGCCCCAGCATTTT	CASSVGAPQPQHF
TRBJ1-5	NA	TRBD1	TRBV6-6	TGTGCCAGCAGCCGATATGACAGGGGCAGCAATCAGCCCCAGCATTTT	CASSRYDRGSNQPQHF
TRBJ2-5	NA	NA	TRBV27	TGTGCCACTTACTGGTGGGAGACCCAGTACTTC	CATYWWETQYF
TRBJ1-5	NA	TRBD1	TRBV28	TGTGCCAGCAGTTTAGTGACAGGGGCCAATCAGCCCCAGCATTTT	CASSLVTGANQPQHF
TRBJ2-7	NA	TRBD2	TRBV5-1	TGCGCCAACTATGAGCGGGGGACCTTTATTCTCTACGAGCAGTACTTC	CANYERGTFILYEQYF
TRBJ1-4	once	NA	TRBV6-1	TGTGCCAGCAATGGCGGGATCGAAAAACTGTTTTTT	CASNGGIEKLFF
TRBJ2-7	NA	NA	TRBV7-9	TGTGCCAGCAGCGCCGATGGAGGGCTTGCTTACGAGCAGTACTTC	CASSADGGLAYEQYF
TRBJ2-1	NA	NA	TRBV18	TGTGCCAGCTCACCACCGATGGCGGCAGTAGGTGAGCAGTTCTTC	CASSPPMAAVGEQFF
TRBJ1-5	NA	NA	TRBV18	TGTGCCAGCTCAATCTCGGGATCAAATCAGCCCCAGCATTTT	CASSISGSNQPQHF
TRBJ1-3	NA	TRBD1	TRBV7-2	TGTGCCAGCAGCTGGACAGGGGAAGGGAACACCATATATTTT	CASSWTGEGNTIYF
TRBJ1-2	NA	NA	TRBV7-8	TGTGCCAGCAGCCCGAGACAAGGAACAAACTATGGCTACACCTTC	CASSPRQGTNYGYTF
TRBJ2-1	NA	TRBD2	TRBV6-5	TGTGCCAGCAGCGCCACTAGCGGGGGCTACAATGAGCAGTTCTTC	CASSATSGGYNEQFF
TRBJ2-2	few	TRBD2	TRBV10-3	TGTGCCATCAGTGAGTCAAGGCTAGCGGACCACACCGGGGAGCTGTTTTTT	CAISESRLADHTGELFF
TRBJ1-1	NA	NA	TRBV6-6	TGTGCCAGCAGTCCGGGGATCGGGCAGAACACTGAAGCTTTCTTT	CASSPGIGQNTEAFF
TRBJ1-2	once	NA	TRBV2	TGTGCCAGCAGGAGGGATGGCTACACCTTC	CASRRDGYTF
TRBJ2-7	NA	NA	TRBV5-4	TGTGCCAGCAGCGACGGGGGGCACGAGCAGTACTTC	CASSDGGHEQYF
TRBJ2-2	once	NA	TRBV7-2	TGTGCCAGCAGCCAGGTTCTCAACACCGGGGAGCTGTTTTTT	CASSQVLNTGELFF
TRBJ1-1	once	TRBD1	TRBV6-5	TGTGCCAGCAGTTACACCAGGGGGCGTGAAGCTTTCTTT	CASSYTRGREAFF
TRBJ1-1	NA	NA	TRBV6-6	TGTGCCAGCAGGATCGGGTCCCCTAGCACTGAAGCTTTCTTT	CASRIGSPSTEAFF
TRBJ2-7	medium-sized	NA	TRBV10-3	TGTGCCATCAGACAGAACCCGGACGAGCAGTACTTC	CAIRQNPDEQYF
TRBJ1-2	once	NA	TRBV13	TGTGCCAGCAGCTTATTATTGACCAGGGATTATGGCTACACCTTC	CASSLLLTRDYGYTF
TRBJ1-6	NA	NA	TRBV25-1	TGTGCCAGCAGTGAATCAGGTTTTTCACCCCTCCACTTT	CASSESGFSPLHF
TRBJ1-2	NA	NA	TRBV5-1	TGCGCCAGCAGCTTGGGAACAGATCGCTATGGCTACACCTTC	CASSLGTDRYGYTF
TRBJ1-1	NA	NA	TRBV7-9	TGTTCCAGCAGCTTAGGAGGGGGGGGAAACACTGAAGCTTTCTTT	CSSSLGGGGNTEAFF
TRBJ2-5	NA	TRBD1	TRBV11-2	TGTGCCAGCAGCTTAGATAGGACAGGGGCCGGTCAGAAGACCCAGTACTTC	CASSLDRTGAGQKTQYF
TRBJ2-2	NA	NA	TRBV12-5	TGTGCTAGTGCGGACAGTTCGACCGGGGAGCTGTTTTTT	CASADSSTGELFF
TRBJ1-5	NA	NA	TRBV28	TGTGCCAGCAGTTTATGGGCAGGAGGGGACCAGCCCCAGCATTTT	CASSLWAGGDQPQHF